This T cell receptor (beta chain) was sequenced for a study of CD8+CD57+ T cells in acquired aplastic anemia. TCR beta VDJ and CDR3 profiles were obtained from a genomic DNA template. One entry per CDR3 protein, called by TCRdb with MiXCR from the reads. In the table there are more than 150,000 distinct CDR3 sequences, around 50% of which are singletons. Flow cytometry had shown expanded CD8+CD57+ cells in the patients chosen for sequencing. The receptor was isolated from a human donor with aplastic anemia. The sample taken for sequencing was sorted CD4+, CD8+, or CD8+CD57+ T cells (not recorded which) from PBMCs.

In DNA, the CDR3 is TGTGCCAGCAGAGTGATGGAGACAGATTTGAAGCAGTTCTTC. Protein product: CASRVMETDLKQFF. The V and J genes are TRBV7-9 and TRBJ2-5; D perhaps matches TRBD1 (5 bases). With the DNA end fitting TRBJ2-1 better, the J assignment may be wrong. The CDR3 is 14 amino acids. The germline V gene encodes CDR1 SEHNR and CDR2 FQNEAQ (reference sequence).